The 23 T cell receptor beta chains given below trace back to one sample, sequenced in a study of tumor-infiltrating lymphocytes in oesophageal squamous cell carcinoma. Via MiXCR, TCRdb re-called the PCR reads, giving one row per CDR3 protein. This table has some 22,000 distinct CDR3 sequences, 35% to 40% appearing once. Material: esophageal tumor tissue. These receptors were collected from a male donor with esophageal squamous cell carcinoma.

This clonotype was found a few times. The CDR3 spells CASSPLGARAGVEQYF. The CDR3, as DNA: TGTGCCAGCTCACCATTAGGGGCTCGGGCTGGGGTCGAGCAGTACTTC. The rearrangement joins TRBV18 to TRBJ2-7, with D maybe TRBD1 (5 bases). V was clipped by 2 bases and J by 6 bases, with 20 bases between them. CDR3 length: 16 amino acids. CDR1 and CDR2 (germline): KGHSH, LQKENI.

Comments on this clonotype: Here the CDR3 omits its conserved ending phenylalanine or tryptophan, so a read error is the likely source. It is unclear where the CDR3 begins or ends on the DNA, so no DNA is shown, and the CDR3 is as TCRdb lists it. This chain joins TRBV6-6 and TRBJ1-1. Per germline, CDR1 MNHNY and CDR2 SVGAGI (reference sequence). The CDR3 is 8 residues long, counting both termini. This CDR3 reads CASSYSSD.

The V gene is TRBV6-1, the J gene TRBJ2-5; the D gene could be TRBD1 or TRBD2 (6 bases each). The CDR3 consists of 17 residues. V dropped 5 bases and J dropped 1 base, with 20 bases sitting between them. CDR1 and CDR2 (germline): MNHNS, SASEGT. The chain's CDR3 is CASSYLGGRAGQETQYF. In DNA, the CDR3 is TGTGCCAGCAGTTACCTGGGGGGCAGGGCGGGCCAAGAGACCCAGTACTTC.

This clonotype occurred many times. This rearrangement joins TRBV12-3 or TRBV12-4 to TRBJ2-4; no reliable D call. The V end was cut by 4 bases, the J end by 0 bases, with 13 bases between. The CDR3 is 16 residues long. This chain's CDR3 is CASSSFSRLAKNIQYF. DNA for the CDR3: TGTGCCAGCAGTTCCTTTAGCAGACTAGCCAAAAACATTCAGTACTTC.

This chain uses TRBV7-3 with TRBJ2-1; unclear D gene. V lost 5 bases to trimming and J lost 5 bases, with 10 bases between them. CDR3 length: 13 residues. CDR1 and CDR2 from the germline V gene are SGHTA and FQGTGA. CDR3 sequence (DNA): TGTGCCAGCAGCATACCGGCAAACAATGAGCAGTTCTTC. Residues: CASSIPANNEQFF.

The chain carries TRBV7-8 and TRBJ2-3; the match to TRBD2 covers 10 bases. Germline-derived CDR1 and CDR2 are SGHVS and FQNEAQ. The CDR3 length is 16 residues. V dropped 5 bases and J dropped 11; count of bases not matched to a gene: 16. As DNA, the CDR3 is TGTGCCAGCAGCGACCTGGGACTAGCGAGTAGATCCGAGCAGTATTTT. The encoded protein is CASSDLGLASRSEQYF.

By its share, this clonotype is medium-sized. This chain uses TRBV7-2 with TRBJ2-1, with 7 positions matching TRBD2. The ends lost 2 bases at V and 2 bases at J; junction bases unmatched: 6. The germline CDR1 and CDR2 sequences are SGHTA and FQGNSA. The CDR3 has 16 residues. CDR3 residues: CASSLFASGAYNEQFF. The CDR3 DNA is TGTGCCAGCAGCTTATTTGCTAGCGGAGCCTACAATGAGCAGTTCTTC.

The CDR3: CASSQVQGAVVAFF. The CDR3 DNA is TGCGCCAGCAGCCAAGTCCAGGGGGCTGTTGTAGCTTTCTTT. The rearrangement joins TRBV4-1 to TRBJ1-1; 8 bases map to TRBD1. The CDR3 covers 14 residues. Germline V gives CDR1 MGHRA, CDR2 YSYEKL. The ends lost 1 base at V and 10 bases at J; junction bases unmatched: 8.

This clonotype was counted at least ten times. V gene TRBV6-1 combines with J gene TRBJ1-6; 12 nucleotides align to TRBD1. Germline V CDR1 and CDR2: MNHNS, SASEGT. The CDR3 runs to 17 residues. J was trimmed by 9 bases and V by 7 bases; bases with no gene match: 13. The CDR3 protein is CASNPPLGQGAGSPLHF. The CDR3 DNA sequence: TGTGCCAGCAACCCCCCCCTGGGACAGGGGGCAGGTTCACCCCTCCACTTT.

This clonotype was found many times. The V call is TRBV19, the J call TRBJ1-1; D uncertain. V was cut by 7 bases and J by 1 base, with 10 bases left in between. The CDR3 is made up of 13 amino acids. The germline CDR1 and CDR2 sequences are LNHDA and SQIVND (reference sequence). DNA of the CDR3: TGTGCCAGTAACCTTGACACGAACACTGAAGCTTTCTTT. Translated: CASNLDTNTEAFF.

This clonotype was counted only a few times. The chain has TRBV9 and TRBJ2-1; 9 nucleotides match TRBD2. The germline gives CDR1 SGDLS, CDR2 YYNGEE. Trimming at V came to 4 bases and at J to 7 bases, leaving 6 bases not matched to a gene. The CDR3 has 14 residues. Written as DNA, the CDR3 is TGTGCCAGCAGCCCTAGCGGGAAGGGAAATGAGCAGTTCTTC. Protein sequence: CASSPSGKGNEQFF.

At least ten counts were recorded for this clonotype. V usage is TRBV13 and J usage is TRBJ2-7; 9 bases map to TRBD2. Per germline, CDR1 PRHDT and CDR2 FYEKMQ (reference sequence). The length of the CDR3 is 18 residues. The junction had 10 bases not matched to a gene; V was cut back by 1 base and J by 0 bases. For the CDR3, the DNA is TGTGCCAGCAGCTTAGCGGGGTGGCTAGCGGGAAGCTCCTACGAGCAGTACTTC. Amino acids: CASSLAGWLAGSSYEQYF.

This clonotype was seen many times. The chain couples TRBV11-2 to TRBJ1-1; D remains ambiguous. V lost 5 bases, J lost 1 base, and 14 bases lay in between. This CDR3 is built from 15 residues. Per germline, CDR1 SGHAT and CDR2 FQNNGV. The CDR3 loop is CASSLVAAENTEAFF. In DNA form, the CDR3 reads TGTGCCAGCAGCCTGGTGGCGGCTGAGAACACTGAAGCTTTCTTT.

This clonotype was seen repeatedly, ten times or more. The chain carries TRBV27 and TRBJ1-1, with D possibly matching TRBD1 (5 bases). This CDR3 has 13 residues. Trimming stripped 1 base from V and 8 bases from J, with 11 bases between. From germline, CDR1 is MNHEY and CDR2 SMNVEV (reference sequence). CDR3 protein: CASSLLRGGEAFF. The CDR3 DNA sequence: TGTGCCAGCAGTTTATTGAGGGGTGGGGAAGCTTTCTTT.

Concerning this clonotype itself: A single base separates this from a much larger clone, so it may be a read error. This sequence joins TRBV7-9 and TRBJ2-5; D is undetermined. The germline V and J ends were trimmed by 3 bases and 11 bases, with 19 bases remaining between them. Germline assignment: CDR1 SEHNR and CDR2 FQNEAQ (reference sequence). This CDR3 has 14 amino acids. The CDR3 DNA reads TGTGCCAGCAGCTTGAGCGACTCAAACAATGAGCAGTACTTC. Its protein is CASSLSDSNNEQYF.

This clonotype has just a few counts. Here the CDR3 DNA reads TGTGCCAGCAGCGTAGGACAGGGGAGTGCCTACGAGCAGTACTTC. It encodes CASSVGQGSAYEQYF. The rearrangement joins TRBV9 to TRBJ1-2; 8 bases agree with TRBD1. The DNA end lines up better with TRBJ2-7; the J call may be wrong. Germline loops: CDR1 SGDLS, CDR2 YYNGEE. This CDR3 region has 15 residues.

The CDR3 nucleotides are TGTGCCAGCGGTATTAGCTACTACAATGAGCAGTTCTTC. This gives the protein CASGISYYNEQFF. V is TRBV12-3 or TRBV12-4 and J is TRBJ2-1; D not resolved. Deletions cut 8 bases from V and 3 bases from J, with 11 bases between. The CDR3 contains 13 residues.

The rearrangement joins TRBV19 to TRBJ2-7, with a possible D match to TRBD1 (5 bases). CDR3 length: 14 residues. Trimming removed 10 bases from V and 0 bases from J, with 16 bases in between. Germline loops: CDR1 LNHDA, CDR2 SQIVND (reference sequence). CDR3 bases: TGTGCCACCATACGACAGTCAAGCTCCTACGAGCAGTACTTC. Translation: CATIRQSSSYEQYF.

The sample holds one count of this clonotype. The chain joins TRBV28 to TRBJ2-3, with D possibly TRBD2 on 6 matching bases. Deletions cut 6 bases from V and 6 bases from J, with 22 bases between. Looked up from germline, CDR1 is MDHEN and CDR2 is SYDVKM. The CDR3 is made up of 16 amino acids. The CDR3 region has the DNA TGTGCCAGCAGCCAAACACGGCGGGGCCTGTCGGATACGCAGTATTTT. Encoded protein: CASSQTRRGLSDTQYF. Full variable domain (remainder filled in from reference TRBV28 and TRBJ2-3): DVKVTQSSRYLVKRTGEKVFLECVQDMDHENMFWYRQDPGLGLRLIYFSYDVKMKEKGDIPEGYSVSREKKERFSLILESASTNQTSMYLCASSQTRRGLSDTQYFGPGTRLTVL.

V gene TRBV11-2 combines with J gene TRBJ2-3, with D uncertain. The J call could be wrong; TRBJ2-1 is a better fit for the DNA end. CDR1 is SGHAT, CDR2 FQNNGV, per germline. The CDR3 is 11 residues long. The CDR3, as DNA: TGTGCCAGCACCGTCTGGGATGAGCAGTTCTTC. Translation: CASTVWDEQFF.

The table lists this clonotype with many counts. The chain recombines TRBV19 with TRBJ1-1, with 7 nucleotides matching TRBD1. The CDR3 has 15 amino acids. Germline CDR1 is LNHDA and CDR2 is SQIVND (reference sequence). Losses at the gene ends were 1 base for V and 3 bases for J; bases not matched to a gene: 5. The CDR3 loop reads CASSIGGQTHTEAFF. CDR3 bases: TGTGCCAGTAGTATAGGGGGACAGACTCACACTGAAGCTTTCTTT. Together with reference TRBV19 and TRBJ1-1, the CDR3 gives the full variable domain: DGGITQSPKYLFRKEGQNVTLSCEQNLNHDAMYWYRQDPGQGLRLIYYSQIVNDFQKGDIAEGYSVSREKKESFPLTVTSAQKNPTAFYLCASSIGGQTHTEAFFGQGTRLTVV.

This clonotype has a handful of counts. V and J are TRBV7-2 and TRBJ2-5, with D perhaps TRBD2 (5 bases). The DNA end favors TRBJ2-7, so the J call may be wrong. The CDR3 length is 14 residues. Germline V gives CDR1 SGHTA, CDR2 FQGNSA. CDR3 sequence (DNA): TGTGCCAGCAGCTTGAGGGCAGTGACCTACGAGCAGTACTTC. Its protein is CASSLRAVTYEQYF.

This clonotype was seen more than once but under ten times. The V call is TRBV5-1, the J call TRBJ2-7; TRBD1 or TRBD2 may be the D gene (5 bases each). Germline V gene data show CDR1 as SGHRS and CDR2 as YFSETQ. The V and J ends lost 1 base and 2 bases respectively, with 13 bases between them. The CDR3 has 15 residues. This CDR3 is CASSLTGPGTYEQYF. CDR3 DNA sequence: TGCGCCAGCAGCTTGACGGGGCCAGGGACCTACGAGCAGTACTTC. Filled out from reference TRBV5-1 and TRBJ2-7, the complete variable domain reads KAGVTQTPRYLIKTRGQQVTLSCSPISGHRSVSWYQQTPGQGLQFLFEYFSETQRNKGNFPGRFSGRQFSNSRSEMNVSTLELGDSALYLCASSLTGPGTYEQYFGPGTRLTVT.